This passage covers 9 T cell receptor beta chains from one sample sequenced in a study of vaccination and CD4 T cells after COVID-19. No antigen has been assigned to these receptors. Once obtained from cultured CD4+ T cells, the DNA was sequenced using the Oncomine TCR Beta short-read assay. TCRdb reprocessed the PCR reads via MiXCR and lists one record per CDR3 protein. Of about 26,000 distinct CDR3 sequences listed, 40% to 50% are singletons. Treatment here: 10-day PBMC culture with coronavirus spike peptide pools or control peptides (ViraFEST assay). The sequenced sample consisted of CD4+ T cells from blood, cultured in vitro. These receptors were taken from a human donor who had recovered from COVID-19.

CDR3 bases: TGTGCCAGCAAGAACTGGGGCGGGAGGGCCTCTGAAGAGCAGTTCTTC. It specifies CASKNWGGRASEEQFF. This chain joins TRBV5-4 and TRBJ2-1; TRBD2 agrees at 9 bases. Trimming at V came to 6 bases and at J to 10 bases, leaving 17 bases not matched to a gene. The CDR3 is 16 residues long. The V gene's germline CDR1 is SGHNT and CDR2 YYREEE (reference sequence).

The chain is built from TRBV28 and TRBJ1-2, with unresolved D. The V gene lost 5 bases and the J gene lost 6 bases, with 4 bases spanning the gap. Germline V gene data show CDR1 as MDHEN and CDR2 as SYDVKM. CDR3 length equals 10 residues. The CDR3 DNA sequence: TGTGCCAGCAGTAGTAATGGCTACACCTTC. Its translation is CASSSNGYTF.

The V call is TRBV6-1, the J call TRBJ1-5, with D uncertain. This CDR3 comprises 14 residues. Deletions cut 1 base from V and 1 base from J, with 5 bases between. Germline V gene sequence: CDR1 MNHNS, CDR2 SASEGT. CDR3 amino acids: CASSEGQSNQPQHF. DNA for the CDR3: TGTGCCAGCAGTGAAGGACAAAGCAATCAGCCCCAGCATTTT.

The rearrangement uses TRBV6-5 and TRBJ1-5; D is unresolved. The germline CDR1 and CDR2 sequences are MNHEY and SVGAGI. V was cut by 0 bases and J by 3 bases, with 9 bases left in between. The CDR3 runs 15 residues. CDR3 coding DNA: TGTGCCAGCAGTTACTCGGCAGGCACCAATCAGCCCCAGCATTTT. Its protein product is CASSYSAGTNQPQHF.

The table lists this clonotype with a few counts. The chain links TRBV20-1 to TRBJ2-1, with D perhaps TRBD2 (6 bases). V was trimmed by 0 bases and J by 5 bases, leaving 8 bases between them. Germline CDR1 reads DFQATT; CDR2 reads SNEGSKA (reference sequence). The CDR3 totals 13 residues. This CDR3 is CSARDGGNNEQFF. DNA of the CDR3: TGCAGTGCTAGAGACGGGGGAAACAATGAGCAGTTCTTC.

The chain employs TRBV5-4 and TRBJ1-6; 9 positions agree with TRBD1. The CDR3 has 16 amino acids. Trimming at V came to 0 bases and at J to 4 bases, leaving 2 bases not matched to a gene. CDR1 and CDR2 (germline): SGHNT, YYREEE (reference sequence). This CDR3 reads CASSLGTGVYNSPLHF. CDR3 DNA sequence: TGTGCCAGCAGCTTGGGGACAGGGGTATATAATTCACCCCTCCACTTT.

The V gene is TRBV6-1, the J gene TRBJ2-1; D uncertain. The length of the CDR3 is 15 residues. The germline V gene encodes CDR1 MNHNS and CDR2 SASEGT. V lost 2 bases, J lost 0 bases, and 8 bases lay in between. CDR3 DNA sequence: TGTGCCAGCAGTGAACCTCACATCTCCTACAATGAGCAGTTCTTC. Translating it yields CASSEPHISYNEQFF.

The chain couples TRBV19 to TRBJ1-5; D not resolved. Germline V CDR1 and CDR2: LNHDA, SQIVND (reference sequence). CDR3 size: 14 residues. With 6 bases removed from V and 7 bases from J, the gap between germline ends came to 16 bases. Written as DNA, the CDR3 is TGTGCCAGTAGGCGACCGGAGTCCGGGCAGCCCCAGCATTTT. It encodes CASRRPESGQPQHF.

This clonotype was seen a handful of times. This CDR3 is CASSSSGTADTEAFF. The CDR3 DNA reads TGTGCCAGCAGCTCCTCCGGGACAGCAGACACTGAAGCTTTCTTT. The rearrangement links TRBV7-8 to TRBJ1-1, with 7 bases that match TRBD1. V trimming: 4 bases; J trimming: 3 bases; junction bases outside the gene matches: 8. This CDR3 spans 15 amino acids. Germline V CDR1 and CDR2: SGHVS, FQNEAQ.